This TCR beta chain emerged from a study of blood T cells in healthy people across ages (dated by TCRdb to the mid-2010s). About the full investigation: In model experiments, roughly one uniquely barcoded TCR beta cDNA molecule per two T cells was captured by template switching. Age-related changes in TCR beta repertoire diversity were measured in the study by deep sequencing normalized with unique cDNA molecular identifiers. Four age groups were formed from the donors: young (average approximately 15 years), middle-aged (just under 40), aged (approximately 60) and long-lived (about 80). To avoid experimental bias, donors of different ages were distributed randomly across sequencing lanes. The study analyzed two additional independent replicas of 1 million unique cDNA reads from the same blood draw for two donors, one aged 18 to 30 and one aged 80 or older.

This clonotype came up a few times. Its antigen is not yet known. No base-level quality is on record; no much larger clone is a single base apart. Its CDR3 holds 15 amino acids, cysteine through phenylalanine. Of the read, only the CDR3 DNA is kept; its 45 bases are in frame from base 1. CDR1 and CDR2, per the germline V gene, are SGHDT and YYEEEE. Between the V and J ends, shortened by 1 base and 0 bases respectively, the junction contains 11 bases. To prepare the library, 5' RACE was applied. Sequencing instrument: Illumina HiSeq 2500. A second PCR of 7 to 11 cycles was performed with a sample-barcoded 5' primer and a J-beta primer mix. A unique molecular identifier was introduced onto each TCR beta cDNA molecule by a template-switch 5' adaptor carrying 12 random nucleotides. At least 2.5 million CDR3-containing paired-end reads were obtained from each sample. The Mint cDNA synthesis kit, primed by a TRBC-specific oligonucleotide, was used to synthesize first-strand cDNA from all RNA. All cDNA was treated with uracil-DNA glycosylase and then went through a first 18-cycle PCR with the universal primers M1SS and BC2_uni_R. In the paper's pipeline: Normalization of each sample was performed by random selection of 1 million high-quality reads, each carrying a distinct molecular identifier. Instead of being binned into consensus sequences, reads that shared molecular identifiers were thrown out. CDR3 identification, clonotype clustering and error correction used MiTCR with a Q25 quality threshold and the strictest error-elimination algorithm. A nonparametric unseen species model using Euler transformation provided a lower-bound estimate of total TCR beta diversity. Clones were called with MiXCR by TCRdb after fastp trimmed the public reads at Q25, and only in-frame beta chains were retained. Rows with one shared CDR3 protein collapse into an entry with the most common genes and DNA. The V and J calls here are based on TCRdb, not the publication. The sample table holds hundreds of thousands of distinct CDR3 sequences, of which around a fifth were seen once. In total, the top ten clones hold roughly 3.4% of the sample.

Donors were 30 to 45 systemically healthy Caucasian individuals from Russia aged 6 to 90 years. Each donor gave around 9.5 milliliters of peripheral blood, collected into EDTA-treated Vacutainer tubes. PBMCs were isolated by Ficoll-Paque density-gradient centrifugation, with at least 7 million obtained per sample. Total RNA, at least 5 micrograms per sample, was extracted from PBMCs with Trizol reagent. For every donor, flow cytometry on a PBMC aliquot measured the percentage of naive CD45RAhigh/CD27high T cells. Broad study findings and their caveats: The CMV infection status of donors was not known, potentially confounding age-related changes in expanded clonotypes. Total diversity estimates from one million sequenced T cells were considered lower bounds and underestimates. Observed TCR beta diversity per million T cells fell roughly linearly with age, and a significant reduction was already apparent by age approximately 41. Compared with the aged group, more naive CD4+ T cells, fewer expanded clones and increased TCR diversity were shown by the long-lived group, suggesting age selection. The percentage of naive T cells measured by flow cytometry correlated strongly with observed TCR beta diversity. Bulk unsorted PBMC profiling prevented conclusive comparison of naive and antigen-experienced compartments.

The sequence joins TRBV5-6 to TRBJ2-7; the D call is possibly TRBD1 or TRBD2, each sharing 5 bases. The source is a man in his sixties or seventies in good health. Sequenced: blood. The CDR3 corresponds to CASSLLGDVSYEQYF. At the DNA level, the sequence is TGTGCCAGCAGCTTGTTGGGGGACGTCTCCTACGAGCAGTACTTC.